This section outlines one T cell receptor beta chain sequence together with its context. This sample was taken from a study of CD8 T cells in ankylosing spondylitis. The CDR3 is 14 residues long. V was trimmed by 8 bases and J by 5 bases, leaving 19 bases between them. The V gene's germline CDR1 is MDHEN and CDR2 SYDVKM. Scientists made TCR beta libraries using quantitative 5'-RACE with molecular barcodes. TCRdb analysed the 5' RACE reads with MiXCR anew, one entry per CDR3 protein. The sample has approximately 290,000 distinct CDR3 sequences; around 21% are singletons. The clonotype was recovered from a female donor with ankylosing spondylitis or in good health (not recorded which). Material for sequencing was blood, either unsorted or a sorted T cell fraction (not recorded which). The V call is TRBV28, the J call TRBJ2-7; D tentatively fits TRBD1 or TRBD2 (5 bases each). The CDR3 region has the DNA TGTGCCAGCTCGAGTTGGGGGATAAGCAACGAGCAGTACTTC. It translates to CASSSWGISNEQYF.